This entry concerns a single T cell receptor beta chain. Its cognate antigen is unknown. There are 18 residues in the CDR3. V trimming: 1 base; J trimming: 4 bases; junction bases outside the gene matches: 9. Germline assignment: CDR1 MNHNS and CDR2 SASEGT. This sample was taken from a study of cytotoxic CD8 clonotypes in ibrutinib-treated CLL. As for the study in general: Partial responses totalled approximately 25 and complete responses 2; after median around 72 months, around 14 remained remitted and about 12 progressed. Study-wide findings and caveats: Progressing and sustained-remission patients had different sampling times. Baseline clonality exceeded age-matched healthy donors and tracked circulating CD8+ T-cell counts. Once treatment began, public clonotypes, which were uncommon, contracted or stayed stable.

Data came from immunoSEQ multiplex PCR; TCRdb stores just in-frame clones and leaves some out. The data contain 25,000 to 30,000 clones, approximately 85% of them singletons. This receptor was obtained from a human donor with chronic lymphocytic leukemia. The material was PBMCs, obtained after 24 months of ibrutinib treatment. V is TRBV6-1 and J is TRBJ2-1; TRBD2 matches 11 bases. This chain's CDR3 is CASSEVPIAGGTYNEQFF. CDR3 in DNA: TGTGCCAGCAGTGAAGTCCCCATAGCGGGGGGGACGTACAATGAGCAGTTCTTC.